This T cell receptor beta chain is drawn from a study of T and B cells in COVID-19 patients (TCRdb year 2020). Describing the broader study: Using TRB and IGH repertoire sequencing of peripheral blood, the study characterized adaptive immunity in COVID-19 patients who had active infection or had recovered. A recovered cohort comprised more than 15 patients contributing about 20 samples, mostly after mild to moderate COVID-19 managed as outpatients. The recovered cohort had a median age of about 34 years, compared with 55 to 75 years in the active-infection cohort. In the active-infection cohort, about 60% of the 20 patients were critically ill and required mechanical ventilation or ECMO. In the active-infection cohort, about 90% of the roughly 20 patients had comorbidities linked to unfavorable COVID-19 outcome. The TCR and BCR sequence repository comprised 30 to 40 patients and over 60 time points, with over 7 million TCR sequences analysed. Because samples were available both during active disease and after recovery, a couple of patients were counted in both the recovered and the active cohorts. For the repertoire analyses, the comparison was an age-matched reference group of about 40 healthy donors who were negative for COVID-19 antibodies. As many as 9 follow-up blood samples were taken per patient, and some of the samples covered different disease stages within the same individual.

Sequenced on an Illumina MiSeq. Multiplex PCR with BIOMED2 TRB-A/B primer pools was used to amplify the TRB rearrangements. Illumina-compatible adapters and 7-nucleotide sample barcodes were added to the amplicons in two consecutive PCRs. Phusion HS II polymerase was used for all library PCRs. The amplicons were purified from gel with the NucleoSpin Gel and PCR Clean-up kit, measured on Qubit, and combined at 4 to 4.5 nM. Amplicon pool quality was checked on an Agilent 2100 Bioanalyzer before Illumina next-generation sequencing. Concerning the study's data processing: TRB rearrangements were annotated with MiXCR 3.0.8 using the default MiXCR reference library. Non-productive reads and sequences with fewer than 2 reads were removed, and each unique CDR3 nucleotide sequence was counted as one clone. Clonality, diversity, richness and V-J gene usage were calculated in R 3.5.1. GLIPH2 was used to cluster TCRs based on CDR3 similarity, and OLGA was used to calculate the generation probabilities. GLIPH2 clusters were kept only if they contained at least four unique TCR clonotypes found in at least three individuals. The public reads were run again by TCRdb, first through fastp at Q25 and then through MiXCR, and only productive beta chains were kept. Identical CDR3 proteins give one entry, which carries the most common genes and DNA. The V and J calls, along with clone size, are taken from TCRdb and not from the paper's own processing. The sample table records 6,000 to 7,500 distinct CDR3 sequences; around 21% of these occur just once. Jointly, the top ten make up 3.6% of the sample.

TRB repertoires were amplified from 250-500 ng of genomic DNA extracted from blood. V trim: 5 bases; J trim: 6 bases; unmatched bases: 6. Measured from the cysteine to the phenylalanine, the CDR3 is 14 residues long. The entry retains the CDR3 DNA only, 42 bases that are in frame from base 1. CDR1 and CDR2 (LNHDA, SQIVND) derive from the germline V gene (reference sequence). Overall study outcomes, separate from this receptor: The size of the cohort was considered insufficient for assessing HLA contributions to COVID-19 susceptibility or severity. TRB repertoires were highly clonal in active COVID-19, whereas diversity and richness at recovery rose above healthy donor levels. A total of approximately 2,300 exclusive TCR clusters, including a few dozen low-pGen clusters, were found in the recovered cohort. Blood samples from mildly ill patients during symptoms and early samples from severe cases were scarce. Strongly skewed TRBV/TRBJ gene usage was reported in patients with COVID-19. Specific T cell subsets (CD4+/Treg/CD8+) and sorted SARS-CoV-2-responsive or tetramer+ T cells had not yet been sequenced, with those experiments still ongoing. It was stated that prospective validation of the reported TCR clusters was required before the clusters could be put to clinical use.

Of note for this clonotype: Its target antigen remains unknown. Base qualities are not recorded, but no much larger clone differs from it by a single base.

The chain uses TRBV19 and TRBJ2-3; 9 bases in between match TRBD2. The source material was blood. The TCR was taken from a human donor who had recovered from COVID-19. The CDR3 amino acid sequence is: CASSWRGGPDTQYF. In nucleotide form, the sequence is TGTGCCAGTAGTTGGCGGGGGGGCCCGGATACGCAGTATTTT.